This T cell receptor beta chain was identified during a study of CD8+ T cells in alopecia areata. Study in general: Treated patients were dosed with oral tofacitinib, taking 5 to 10 mg twice daily.

V was clipped by 7 bases and J by 6 bases; unmatched bases: 16. Germline-derived CDR1 and CDR2 are SGHRS and YFSETQ. This CDR3 is built from 17 residues. TCR sequencing used cDNA made by reverse transcription of extracted RNA. Only in-frame clones appear in the TCRdb table, and some are missing; sequencing was by immunoSEQ multiplex PCR. The table shows under 70,000 clones, with 55% to 75% occurring only once. On this clone: As yet, its antigen is unknown.

Findings of the study overall: Elevated clonality characterized lesional scalp relative to normal scalp, particularly in alopecia totalis/universalis. Sequences from scalp samples also cover resident alphabeta T cells of normal skin.

Source: CD8+ T cells sorted from blood, taken at week 0. The source of this sequence is a human donor with alopecia areata. V and J are TRBV5-1 and TRBJ2-2; 9 positions match TRBD2. The CDR3 DNA reads TGCGCCAGCCGTGAACGACCGGGACTAGCTTCGTCCGGGGAGCTGTTTTTT. Its translation: CASRERPGLASSGELFF.